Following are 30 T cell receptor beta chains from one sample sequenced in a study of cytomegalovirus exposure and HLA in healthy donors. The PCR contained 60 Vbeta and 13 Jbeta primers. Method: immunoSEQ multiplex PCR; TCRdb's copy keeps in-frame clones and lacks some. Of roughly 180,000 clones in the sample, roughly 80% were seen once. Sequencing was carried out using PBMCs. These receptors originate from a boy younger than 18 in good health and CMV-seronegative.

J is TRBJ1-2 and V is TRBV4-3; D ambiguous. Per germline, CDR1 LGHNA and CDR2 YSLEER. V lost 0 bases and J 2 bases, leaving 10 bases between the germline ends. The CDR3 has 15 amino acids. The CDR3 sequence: CASSQDQTMNYGYTF. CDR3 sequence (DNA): TGCGCCAGCAGCCAAGACCAGACAATGAACTATGGCTACACCTTC.

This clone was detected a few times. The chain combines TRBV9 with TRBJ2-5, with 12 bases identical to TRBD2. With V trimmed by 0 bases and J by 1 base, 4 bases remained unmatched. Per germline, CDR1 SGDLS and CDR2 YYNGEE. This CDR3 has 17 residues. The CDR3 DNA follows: TGTGCCAGCAGCGTAGGACTAGCGGGGGTAACCCAAGAGACCCAGTACTTC. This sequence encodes CASSVGLAGVTQETQYF.

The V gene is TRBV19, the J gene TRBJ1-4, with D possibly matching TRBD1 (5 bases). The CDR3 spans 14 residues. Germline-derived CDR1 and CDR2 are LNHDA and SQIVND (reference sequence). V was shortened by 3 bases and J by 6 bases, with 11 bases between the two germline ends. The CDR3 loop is CASSIEDIHEKLFF. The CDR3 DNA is TGTGCCAGTAGTATCGAGGACATACATGAAAAACTGTTTTTT.

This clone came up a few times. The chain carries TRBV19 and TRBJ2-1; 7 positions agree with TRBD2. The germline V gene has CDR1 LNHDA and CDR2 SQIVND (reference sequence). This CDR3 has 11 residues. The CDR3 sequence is CAVSGYNEQFF. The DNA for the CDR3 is TGTGCGGTTAGCGGGTACAATGAGCAGTTCTTC.

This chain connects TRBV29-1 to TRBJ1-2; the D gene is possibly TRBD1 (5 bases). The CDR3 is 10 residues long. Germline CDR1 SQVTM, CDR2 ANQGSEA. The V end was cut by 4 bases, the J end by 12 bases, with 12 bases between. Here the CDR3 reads CSVGAGRDTF. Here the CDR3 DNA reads TGCAGCGTTGGGGCAGGGCGTGACACCTTC.

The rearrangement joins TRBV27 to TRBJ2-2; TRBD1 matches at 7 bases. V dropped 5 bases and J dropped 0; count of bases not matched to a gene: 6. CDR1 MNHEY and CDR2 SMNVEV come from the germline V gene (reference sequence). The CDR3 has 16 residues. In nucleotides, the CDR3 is TGTGCCAGCAGTACCCACAGGGGCGCGAACACCGGGGAGCTGTTTTTT. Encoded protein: CASSTHRGANTGELFF.

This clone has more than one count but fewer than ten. DNA of the CDR3: TGCGCCAGCAGCCAAGCGACAGGCCAAGAGACCCAGTACTTC. It codes for CASSQATGQETQYF. V gene TRBV4-1 combines with J gene TRBJ2-5, with D perhaps matching TRBD1 (6 bases). V dropped 1 base and J dropped 1 base, with 7 bases sitting between them. CDR3 length: 14 residues. CDR1 MGHRA and CDR2 YSYEKL come from the germline V gene.

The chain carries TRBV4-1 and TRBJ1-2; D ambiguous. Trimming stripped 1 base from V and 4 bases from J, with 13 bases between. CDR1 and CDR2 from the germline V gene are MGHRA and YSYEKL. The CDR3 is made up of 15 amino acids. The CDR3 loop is CASSQGPLGSYGYTF. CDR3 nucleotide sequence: TGCGCCAGCAGCCAAGGACCCCTAGGGAGCTATGGCTACACCTTC.

CDR3 bases: TGTGCCACAACCCGAGGGGGCACTGAAGCTTTCTTT. Its translation: CATTRGGTEAFF. The V and J genes are TRBV6-1 and TRBJ1-1; D is possibly TRBD1 (6 bases). Per germline, CDR1 MNHNS and CDR2 SASEGT. CDR3 size: 12 residues. The V end was cut by 10 bases, the J end by 4 bases, with 13 bases between.

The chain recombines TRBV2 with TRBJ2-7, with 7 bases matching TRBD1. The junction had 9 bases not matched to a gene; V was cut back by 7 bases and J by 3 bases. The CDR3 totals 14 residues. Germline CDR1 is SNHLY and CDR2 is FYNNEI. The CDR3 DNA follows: TGTGCCAGCATGCTTACGGGACAGAACTACGAGCAGTACTTC. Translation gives CASMLTGQNYEQYF.

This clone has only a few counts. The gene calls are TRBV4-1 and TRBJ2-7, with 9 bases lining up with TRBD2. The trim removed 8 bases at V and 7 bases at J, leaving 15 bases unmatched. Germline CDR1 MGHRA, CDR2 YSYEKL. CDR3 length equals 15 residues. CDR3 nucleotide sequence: TGCGCCAGCCATAGAGTCGGCGGGAGGGCGTATGAGCAGTACTTC. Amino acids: CASHRVGGRAYEQYF.

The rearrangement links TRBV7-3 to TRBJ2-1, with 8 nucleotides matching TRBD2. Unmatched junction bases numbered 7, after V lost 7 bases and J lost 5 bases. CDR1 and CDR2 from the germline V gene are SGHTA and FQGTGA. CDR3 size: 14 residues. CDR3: CASTKAGANNEQFF. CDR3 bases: TGTGCCAGCACTAAAGCGGGGGCAAACAATGAGCAGTTCTTC.

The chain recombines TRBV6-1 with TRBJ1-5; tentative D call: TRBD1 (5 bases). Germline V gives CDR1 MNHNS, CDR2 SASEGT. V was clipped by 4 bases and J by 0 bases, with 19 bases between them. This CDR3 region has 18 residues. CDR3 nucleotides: TGTGCCAGCAGTGGCAGGAGGGACCCTTTTTATAGCAATCAGCCCCAGCATTTT. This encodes CASSGRRDPFYSNQPQHF.

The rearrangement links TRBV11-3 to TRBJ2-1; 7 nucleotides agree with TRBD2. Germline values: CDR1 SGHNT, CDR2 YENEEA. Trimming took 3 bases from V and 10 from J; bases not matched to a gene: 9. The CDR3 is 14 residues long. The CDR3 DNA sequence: TGTGCCAGCAGCTTGGATCCGGGAGCGGGGGAGCAGTTCTTC. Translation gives CASSLDPGAGEQFF.

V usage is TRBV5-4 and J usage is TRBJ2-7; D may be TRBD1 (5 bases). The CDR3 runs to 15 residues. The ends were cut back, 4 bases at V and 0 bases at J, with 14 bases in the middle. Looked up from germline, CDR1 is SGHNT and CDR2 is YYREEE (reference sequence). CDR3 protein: CASSLDSPSSYEQYF. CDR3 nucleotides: TGTGCCAGCAGCCTCGACAGTCCGAGCTCCTACGAGCAGTACTTC.

The CDR3 region has the DNA TGTGCCAGCAGCTCCCGCGGTAGCGGGGCCTCCTACGAGCAGTACTTC. It yields the protein CASSSRGSGASYEQYF. The rearrangement joins TRBV7-2 to TRBJ2-7; TRBD2 matches 8 bases. Trimming cost V 4 bases and J 0 bases; bases outside gene matches: 8. Germline-derived CDR1 and CDR2 are SGHTA and FQGNSA. The CDR3 totals 16 residues.

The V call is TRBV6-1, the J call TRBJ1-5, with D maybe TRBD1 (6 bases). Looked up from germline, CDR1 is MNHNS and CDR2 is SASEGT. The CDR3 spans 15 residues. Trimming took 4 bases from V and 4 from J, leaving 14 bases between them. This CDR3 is CASSVLDSKNQPQHF. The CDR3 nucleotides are TGTGCCAGCAGTGTTTTGGACAGCAAAAATCAGCCCCAGCATTTT.

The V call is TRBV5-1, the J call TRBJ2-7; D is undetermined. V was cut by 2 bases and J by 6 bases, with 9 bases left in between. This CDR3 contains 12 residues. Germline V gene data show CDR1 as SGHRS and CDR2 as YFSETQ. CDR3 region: CASSFDMGEQYF. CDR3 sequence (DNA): TGCGCCAGCAGCTTCGACATGGGCGAGCAGTACTTC.

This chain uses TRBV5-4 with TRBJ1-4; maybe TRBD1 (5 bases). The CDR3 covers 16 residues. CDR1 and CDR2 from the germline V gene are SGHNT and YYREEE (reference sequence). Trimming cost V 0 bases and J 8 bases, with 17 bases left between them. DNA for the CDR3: TGTGCCAGCAGCTTGGGGGCAGGGATTAGTGGAGAAAAACTGTTTTTT. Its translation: CASSLGAGISGEKLFF.

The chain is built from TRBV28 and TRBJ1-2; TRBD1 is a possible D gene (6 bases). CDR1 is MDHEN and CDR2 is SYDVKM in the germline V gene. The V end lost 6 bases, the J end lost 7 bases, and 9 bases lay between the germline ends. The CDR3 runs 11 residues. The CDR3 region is CASRQGPGYTF. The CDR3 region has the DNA TGTGCCAGCAGACAGGGTCCTGGCTACACCTTC.

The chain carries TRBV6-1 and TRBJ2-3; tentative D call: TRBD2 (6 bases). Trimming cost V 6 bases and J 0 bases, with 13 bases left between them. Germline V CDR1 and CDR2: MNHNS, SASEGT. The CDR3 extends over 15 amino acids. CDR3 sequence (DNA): TGTGCCAGCAGCCCACTAGCAGCTAGCACAGATACGCAGTATTTT. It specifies CASSPLAASTDTQYF.

CDR3 protein: CASSLGTPAYEQYF. In nucleotides, the CDR3 is TGTGCCAGCTCACTCGGGACTCCAGCCTACGAGCAGTACTTC. The rearrangement joins TRBV18 to TRBJ2-7; D might be TRBD2 (6 bases). V lost 4 bases to trimming and J lost 2 bases, with 12 bases between them. Germline V gene data show CDR1 as KGHSH and CDR2 as LQKENI. The CDR3 covers 14 residues. Based on the CDR3 plus reference TRBV18 and TRBJ2-7, the full variable domain is NAGVMQNPRHLVRRRGQEARLRCSPMKGHSHVYWYRQLPEEGLKFMVYLQKENIIDESGMPKERFSAEFPKEGPSILRIQQVVRGDSAAYFCASSLGTPAYEQYFGPGTRLTVT.

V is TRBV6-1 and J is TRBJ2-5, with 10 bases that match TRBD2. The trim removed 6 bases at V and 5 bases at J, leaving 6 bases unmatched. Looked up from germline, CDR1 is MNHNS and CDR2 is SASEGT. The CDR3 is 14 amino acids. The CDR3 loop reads CASSPLAGSETQYF. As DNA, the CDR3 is TGTGCCAGCAGCCCACTAGCGGGGTCGGAGACCCAGTACTTC.

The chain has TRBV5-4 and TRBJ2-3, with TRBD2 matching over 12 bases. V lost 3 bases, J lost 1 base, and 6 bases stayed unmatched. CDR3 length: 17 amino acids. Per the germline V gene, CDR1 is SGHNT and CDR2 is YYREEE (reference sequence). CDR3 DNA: TGTGCCAGCAGCTGGACTAGCGGGGCTGCTCGCACAGATACGCAGTATTTT. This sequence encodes CASSWTSGAARTDTQYF.

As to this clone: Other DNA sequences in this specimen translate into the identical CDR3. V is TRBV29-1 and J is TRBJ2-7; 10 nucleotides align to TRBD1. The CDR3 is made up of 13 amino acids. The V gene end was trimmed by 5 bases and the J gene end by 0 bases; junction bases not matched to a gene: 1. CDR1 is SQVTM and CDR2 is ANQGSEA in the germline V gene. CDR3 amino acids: CSVRQGASYEQYF. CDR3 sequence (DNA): TGCAGCGTTAGACAGGGGGCCTCCTACGAGCAGTACTTC.

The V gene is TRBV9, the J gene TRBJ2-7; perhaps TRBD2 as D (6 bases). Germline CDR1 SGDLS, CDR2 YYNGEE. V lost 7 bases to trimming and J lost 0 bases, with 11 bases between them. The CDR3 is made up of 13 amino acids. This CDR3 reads CASGGGTSYEQYF. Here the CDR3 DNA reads TGTGCCAGCGGCGGCGGGACCTCCTACGAGCAGTACTTC.

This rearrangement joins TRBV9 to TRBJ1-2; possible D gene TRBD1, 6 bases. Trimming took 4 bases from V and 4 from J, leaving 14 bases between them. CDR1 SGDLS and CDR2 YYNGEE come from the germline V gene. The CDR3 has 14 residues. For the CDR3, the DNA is TGTGCCAGCAGCCGTCTGACAGGCACCTATGGCTACACCTTC. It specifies CASSRLTGTYGYTF.

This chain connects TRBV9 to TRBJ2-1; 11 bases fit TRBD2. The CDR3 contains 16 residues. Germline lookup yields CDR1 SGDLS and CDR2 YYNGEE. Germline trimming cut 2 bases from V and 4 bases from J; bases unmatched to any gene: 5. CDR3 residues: CASSVPGTSGYNEQFF. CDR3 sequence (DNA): TGTGCCAGCAGCGTTCCCGGGACTAGCGGTTACAATGAGCAGTTCTTC. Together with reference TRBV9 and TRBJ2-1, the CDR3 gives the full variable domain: DSGVTQTPKHLITATGQRVTLRCSPRSGDLSVYWYQQSLDQGLQFLIQYYNGEERAKGNILERFSAQQFPDLHSELNLSSLELGDSALYFCASSVPGTSGYNEQFFGPGTRLTVL.

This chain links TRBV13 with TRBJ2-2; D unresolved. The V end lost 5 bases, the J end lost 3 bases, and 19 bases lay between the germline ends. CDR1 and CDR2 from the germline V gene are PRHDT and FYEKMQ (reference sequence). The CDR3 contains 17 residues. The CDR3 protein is CASSPLYSLSDTGELFF. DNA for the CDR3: TGTGCCAGCAGCCCACTGTATTCCCTAAGCGACACCGGGGAGCTGTTTTTT.

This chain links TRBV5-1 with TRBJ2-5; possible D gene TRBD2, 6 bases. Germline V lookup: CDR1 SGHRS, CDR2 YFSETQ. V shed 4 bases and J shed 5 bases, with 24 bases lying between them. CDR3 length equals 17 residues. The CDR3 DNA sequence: TGCGCCAGCAGCCCGGGACTCCGGGATCCGGGTGTGGAGACCCAGTACTTC. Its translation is CASSPGLRDPGVETQYF.